Listed below are T cell receptor beta chains from one sample, sequenced in a study of blood T cell repertoires in COVID-19. Sequencing was performed with immunoSEQ multiplex PCR; in TCRdb, only in-frame clones are kept and a portion is missing. Seen here are 250,000 to 400,000 clones, about nine tenths observed once, and the top ten hold 1%. The material sequenced was peripheral blood. The receptors originated from a man aged 50-59 years with active or convalescent COVID-19. Both conserved end residues are part of each CDR3. Each record gives: J gene, V gene, D gene, CDR3 length, clone size, CDR3 DNA, CDR3 protein. D genes are given only for firm matches. A row's size may be missing; if present it is once, few, many or a size class.

TRBJ1-1 | TRBV5-4 | NA | 13 | NA | TGTGCCAGCAGCTTTGGACAGACGCCTGAAGCTTTCTTT | CASSFGQTPEAFF
TRBJ1-1 | TRBV4-2 | NA | 14 | NA | TGTGCCAGCAGCCAGCAGGGGCACAACACTGAAGCTTTCTTT | CASSQQGHNTEAFF
TRBJ2-3 | TRBV11-2 | TRBD2 | 17 | NA | TGTGCCAGCAGCCGAAGGTGGAGCGGGGGGGCAACAGATACGCAGTATTTT | CASSRRWSGGATDTQYF
TRBJ2-2 | TRBV7-3 | TRBD2 | 16 | NA | TGTGCCAGCAGCTTCAGCGGGAGGGCCGCCACCGGGGAGCTGTTTTTT | CASSFSGRAATGELFF
TRBJ2-3 | TRBV4-1 | TRBD2 | 17 | NA | TGCGCCAGCAGCCACCGATATAGCGGGGGGGCGACAGATACGCAGTATTTT | CASSHRYSGGATDTQYF
TRBJ2-1 | TRBV2 | TRBD1 | 15 | NA | TGTGCCAGCAGGGGGACAGTTCCTTCTTACAATGAGCAGTTCTTC | CASRGTVPSYNEQFF
TRBJ1-6 | TRBV7-6 | NA | 14 | NA | TGTGCCAGCAGCTCCGGGCTGGAGGGATCACCCCTCCACTTT | CASSSGLEGSPLHF
TRBJ1-3 | TRBV5-1 | NA | 16 | NA | TGCGCCAGCAGCTTGGCTGGACAAAGCTCTGGAAACACCATATATTTT | CASSLAGQSSGNTIYF
TRBJ1-2 | TRBV7-2 | TRBD1 | 14 | NA | TGTGCCAGCAGCTTAGCGCAGGGGGCTTATGGCTACACCTTC | CASSLAQGAYGYTF
TRBJ1-4 | TRBV7-2 | NA | 13 | NA | TGTGCCAGCAGCTTATCAGGGGATGAAAAACTGTTTTTT | CASSLSGDEKLFF
TRBJ1-4 | TRBV4-1 | NA | 15 | NA | TGCGCCAGCAGCCAAGACCTGCTGTCGGGTGAAAAACTGTTTTTT | CASSQDLLSGEKLFF
TRBJ1-6 | TRBV7-9 | NA | 18 | NA | TGTGCCAGCAGCTTAGCCCTGAGGGGGTACCAAATTATTCATCCCCTCCACTTT | CASSLALRGYQIIHPLHF
TRBJ2-7 | TRBV2 | TRBD1 | 14 | NA | TGTGCCAGCAGTGTTCGGGACAGGGGAGACGAGCAGTACTTC | CASSVRDRGDEQYF
TRBJ1-3 | TRBV3-1/TRBV3-2 | NA | 15 | NA | TGTGCCAGCAGCCCAAGGACTGTCTCTGGAAACACCATATATTTT | CASSPRTVSGNTIYF
TRBJ1-5 | TRBV19 | NA | 19 | NA | TGTGCCAGTAGTATCTGGGCCCCCCGGCGGGAGGTCGGCAATCAGCCCCAGCATTTT | CASSIWAPRREVGNQPQHF
TRBJ1-5 | TRBV3-1/TRBV3-2 | NA | 15 | NA | TGTGCCAGCAGCCAAGGAAGGCAGGCCAATCAGCCCCAGCATTTT | CASSQGRQANQPQHF
TRBJ2-7 | TRBV5-1 | TRBD2 | 16 | NA | TGCGCCAGCAGCTTGGCCAAAAGCGGGAATGCCTACGAGCAGTACTTC | CASSLAKSGNAYEQYF
TRBJ1-2 | TRBV18 | TRBD1 | 16 | NA | TGTGCCAGCTCATCTTCTCGGGACAGGGGTGGCTATGGCTACACCTTC | CASSSSRDRGGYGYTF
TRBJ1-5 | TRBV19 | TRBD1 | 16 | NA | TGTGCCAGTAGTATTCTCACCGGACAGGGAAATCAGCCCCAGCATTTT | CASSILTGQGNQPQHF
TRBJ2-3 | TRBV2 | NA | 16 | NA | TGTGCCAGCAGTGAAAGGGGGCTAGCGAGCACAGATACGCAGTATTTT | CASSERGLASTDTQYF
TRBJ2-5 | TRBV30 | NA | 15 | NA | TGTGCCTGGAGGAGAGGTGGTGCGGGAACGGAGACCCAGTACTTC | CAWRRGGAGTETQYF
TRBJ1-2 | TRBV3-1/TRBV3-2 | NA | 14 | NA | TGTGCCAGCAGCCAAGCGGGAACTAACTATGGCTACACCTTC | CASSQAGTNYGYTF
TRBJ2-1 | TRBV19 | NA | 15 | NA | TGTGCCAGTAGTATAGGACTAGTAAGGGGAAATGAGCAGTTCTTC | CASSIGLVRGNEQFF
TRBJ1-3 | TRBV4-1 | TRBD1 | 15 | NA | TGCGCCAGCAGCCAGCCGGGACAGGGTCGGAACACCATATATTTT | CASSQPGQGRNTIYF
TRBJ2-6 | TRBV25-1 | TRBD1 | 18 | NA | TGTGCCAGCAGTGAATATCGGGACAGCTACTCTGGGGCCAACGTCCTGACTTTC | CASSEYRDSYSGANVLTF
TRBJ1-5 | TRBV27 | NA | 16 | NA | TGTGCCAGCAGTTTGGGGGGTAATGTTGGCAATCAGCCCCAGCATTTT | CASSLGGNVGNQPQHF
TRBJ1-6 | TRBV3-1/TRBV3-2 | NA | 18 | NA | TGTGCCAGCAGCCAATCCGGGGGGTTAGGGTCCTATAATTCACCCCTCCACTTT | CASSQSGGLGSYNSPLHF
TRBJ1-6 | TRBV11-1 | TRBD1 | 14 | NA | TGTGCCAGCAGCCGGGACAGCAATAATTCACCCCTCCACTTT | CASSRDSNNSPLHF
TRBJ2-2 | TRBV7-2 | TRBD1 | 14 | NA | TGTGCCAGCAGCTTAGCGACAGGGACCGGGGAGCTGTTTTTT | CASSLATGTGELFF
TRBJ1-6 | TRBV7-2 | NA | 16 | NA | TGTGCCAGCAGCTCACTACAGGGTAGAGGAATTTCACCCCTCCACTTT | CASSSLQGRGISPLHF
TRBJ1-5 | TRBV28 | TRBD1 | 17 | NA | TGTGCCAGCAGTTTTCCTACAGGGGATGGGCGCAATCAGCCCCAGCATTTT | CASSFPTGDGRNQPQHF
TRBJ2-5 | TRBV5-1 | NA | 14 | once | TGCGCCAGCAGCGTCAACAGGGCGCGCGCGACCCAGTACTTC | CASSVNRARATQYF
TRBJ2-3 | TRBV7-9 | TRBD1 | 14 | NA | TGTGCCAGCAGCCCCAGGGGGCGTTTAGATACGCAGTATTTT | CASSPRGRLDTQYF